The rows below give T cell receptor beta chains drawn from one sample of a study of T-cell reconstitution after alpha-beta-depleted transplantation in children. TCRdb recomputed calls from the PCR reads with MiXCR, one row per CDR3 protein. The table includes roughly 300,000 distinct CDR3 sequences, under 13% detected once. The sample here was PBMCs from the stem cell graft donor, taken from the stem cell graft. These receptor sequences come from a human donor who donated a stem cell graft to a child with acute lymphoblastic leukemia. Each CDR3 is given with its conserved first and last residue. Each record gives: J gene, D gene, clone size, CDR3 length, V gene, CDR3 protein, CDR3 DNA. D genes are given only for firm matches. Some rows mark clone size as missing; the rest say once, few, many or name a class of expanded clone.

j_call: TRBJ1-1
d_call: TRBD1
clone_size: -
cdr3_length: 14
v_call: TRBV12-3/TRBV12-4
cdr3_aa: CASRQYRGMSEAFF
cdr3_nt: TGTGCCAGCAGGCAATACAGGGGTATGAGTGAAGCTTTCTTT

j_call: TRBJ2-1
d_call: -
clone_size: -
cdr3_length: 15
v_call: TRBV10-3
cdr3_aa: CAISDSDFSYNEQFF
cdr3_nt: TGTGCCATCAGTGATTCTGACTTTTCCTACAATGAGCAGTTCTTC

j_call: TRBJ2-5
d_call: -
clone_size: many
cdr3_length: 14
v_call: TRBV7-9
cdr3_aa: CASSLARDQETQYF
cdr3_nt: TGTGCCAGCAGCTTAGCCCGGGATCAAGAGACCCAGTACTTC

j_call: TRBJ1-5
d_call: -
clone_size: few
cdr3_length: 16
v_call: TRBV18
cdr3_aa: CASSPSSGLRNQPQHF
cdr3_nt: TGTGCCAGCTCACCATCTTCCGGACTGAGAAATCAGCCCCAGCATTTT

j_call: TRBJ2-1
d_call: -
clone_size: few
cdr3_length: 16
v_call: TRBV7-9
cdr3_aa: CASSLFSAGAYNEQFF
cdr3_nt: TGTGCCAGCAGCTTATTTTCGGCGGGGGCTTACAATGAGCAGTTCTTC

j_call: TRBJ1-5
d_call: -
clone_size: few
cdr3_length: 11
v_call: TRBV6-1
cdr3_aa: CASSEFQPQHF
cdr3_nt: TGTGCCAGCAGTGAGTTTCAGCCCCAGCATTTT

j_call: TRBJ2-1
d_call: -
clone_size: many
cdr3_length: 14
v_call: TRBV11-1
cdr3_aa: CASTSGAAYNEQFF
cdr3_nt: TGTGCCAGCACCTCGGGGGCGGCCTACAATGAGCAGTTCTTC

j_call: TRBJ2-5
d_call: TRBD2
clone_size: -
cdr3_length: 17
v_call: TRBV4-3
cdr3_aa: CASSQDGPAGGWETQYF
cdr3_nt: TGCGCCAGCAGCCAAGATGGTCCCGCGGGAGGATGGGAGACCCAGTACTTC

j_call: TRBJ1-5
d_call: TRBD1
clone_size: -
cdr3_length: 17
v_call: TRBV20-1
cdr3_aa: CSATGGEVLLEGQPQHF
cdr3_nt: TGCAGTGCCACAGGGGGCGAAGTCCTCCTTGAGGGTCAGCCCCAGCATTTT

j_call: TRBJ2-3
d_call: TRBD1
clone_size: few
cdr3_length: 17
v_call: TRBV7-9
cdr3_aa: CASSLAPTGMETDTQYF
cdr3_nt: TGTGCCAGCAGCTTAGCCCCGACAGGGATGGAGACAGATACGCAGTATTTT

j_call: TRBJ2-7
d_call: -
clone_size: -
cdr3_length: 13
v_call: TRBV7-2
cdr3_aa: CASSLARYYEQYF
cdr3_nt: TGTGCCAGCAGCTTAGCGAGATACTACGAGCAGTACTTC

j_call: TRBJ2-2
d_call: -
clone_size: few
cdr3_length: 19
v_call: TRBV20-1
cdr3_aa: CSARAYTLRGHTNTGELFF
cdr3_nt: TGCAGTGCTAGAGCATACACGCTGAGGGGACACACGAACACCGGGGAGCTGTTTTTT

j_call: TRBJ2-7
d_call: TRBD2
clone_size: -
cdr3_length: 16
v_call: TRBV18
cdr3_aa: CASSIATSGSPYEQYF
cdr3_nt: TGTGCCAGCTCAATTGCCACTAGCGGGAGTCCCTACGAGCAGTACTTC

j_call: TRBJ2-7
d_call: -
clone_size: -
cdr3_length: 12
v_call: TRBV4-1
cdr3_aa: CASSHLGDEQYF
cdr3_nt: TGCGCCAGCAGCCATCTAGGAGACGAGCAGTACTTC

j_call: TRBJ1-2
d_call: -
clone_size: few
cdr3_length: 13
v_call: TRBV5-6
cdr3_aa: CASGRVDGYGYTF
cdr3_nt: TGTGCCAGCGGCAGGGTCGACGGCTATGGCTACACCTTC

j_call: TRBJ1-2
d_call: -
clone_size: -
cdr3_length: 14
v_call: TRBV20-1
cdr3_aa: CSARPVQANYGYTF
cdr3_nt: TGCAGTGCCCGCCCTGTACAAGCTAACTATGGCTACACCTTC

j_call: TRBJ1-1
d_call: TRBD1
clone_size: few
cdr3_length: 13
v_call: TRBV18
cdr3_aa: CASSPYRGTEAFF
cdr3_nt: TGTGCCAGCTCACCATACAGGGGGACTGAAGCTTTCTTT

j_call: TRBJ2-7
d_call: TRBD2
clone_size: -
cdr3_length: 15
v_call: TRBV6-1
cdr3_aa: CASSLGRSGGNEQYF
cdr3_nt: TGTGCCAGCAGCCTGGGGCGATCGGGAGGAAACGAGCAGTACTTC

j_call: TRBJ2-1
d_call: -
clone_size: many
cdr3_length: 18
v_call: TRBV4-2
cdr3_aa: CASSQDRLGVGSYNEQFF
cdr3_nt: TGTGCCAGCAGCCAAGATAGGCTCGGGGTGGGGTCCTACAATGAGCAGTTCTTC

j_call: TRBJ2-4
d_call: -
clone_size: -
cdr3_length: 14
v_call: TRBV9
cdr3_aa: CASSVAEAKNIQYF
cdr3_nt: TGTGCCAGCAGCGTAGCGGAAGCCAAAAACATTCAGTACTTC

j_call: TRBJ2-7
d_call: -
clone_size: -
cdr3_length: 13
v_call: TRBV7-9
cdr3_aa: CASSLEGRYEQYF
cdr3_nt: TGTGCCAGCAGCTTAGAAGGGCGCTACGAGCAGTACTTC

j_call: TRBJ1-6
d_call: TRBD1
clone_size: many
cdr3_length: 15
v_call: TRBV5-4
cdr3_aa: CASSLTDRVGSPLHF
cdr3_nt: TGTGCCAGCAGCCTGACCGACAGGGTCGGTTCACCCCTCCACTTT

j_call: TRBJ2-1
d_call: -
clone_size: -
cdr3_length: 16
v_call: TRBV27
cdr3_aa: CASSLTPGTWPSEQFF
cdr3_nt: TGTGCCAGCAGTTTAACCCCCGGCACCTGGCCGTCTGAGCAGTTCTTC

j_call: TRBJ1-2
d_call: TRBD1
clone_size: few
cdr3_length: 15
v_call: TRBV20-1
cdr3_aa: CSARDRGLPNYGYTF
cdr3_nt: TGCAGTGCCCGGGACAGGGGGCTCCCGAACTATGGCTACACCTTC

j_call: TRBJ2-7
d_call: TRBD2
clone_size: few
cdr3_length: 17
v_call: TRBV4-1
cdr3_aa: CASSPRTSGRNYYEQYF
cdr3_nt: TGCGCCAGCAGCCCTAGGACTAGCGGGAGGAATTACTACGAGCAGTACTTC

j_call: TRBJ2-7
d_call: -
clone_size: many
cdr3_length: 13
v_call: TRBV20-1
cdr3_aa: CSAGGRGSYEQYF
cdr3_nt: TGCAGTGCTGGGGGCAGGGGTTCCTACGAGCAGTACTTC

j_call: TRBJ1-2
d_call: -
clone_size: once
cdr3_length: 14
v_call: TRBV4-3
cdr3_aa: CASSLPGQPYGYTF
cdr3_nt: TGCGCCAGCAGCCTGCCCGGACAGCCCTATGGCTACACCTTC

j_call: TRBJ2-4
d_call: -
clone_size: -
cdr3_length: 15
v_call: TRBV12-3/TRBV12-4
cdr3_aa: CASSFTTVAKNIQYF
cdr3_nt: TGTGCCAGCAGTTTTACCACCGTAGCCAAAAACATTCAGTACTTC

j_call: TRBJ2-3
d_call: -
clone_size: few
cdr3_length: 12
v_call: TRBV4-1
cdr3_aa: CASSYRDDTQYF
cdr3_nt: TGCGCCAGCAGCTACCGAGATGATACGCAGTATTTT

j_call: TRBJ2-5
d_call: TRBD2
clone_size: few
cdr3_length: 16
v_call: TRBV6-1
cdr3_aa: CASSPATSGPQETQYF
cdr3_nt: TGTGCCAGCAGTCCCGCGACTAGCGGGCCTCAAGAGACCCAGTACTTC

j_call: TRBJ1-1
d_call: -
clone_size: -
cdr3_length: 15
v_call: TRBV7-9
cdr3_aa: CASSYPGRVATEAFF
cdr3_nt: TGTGCCAGCAGCTATCCGGGACGAGTAGCCACTGAAGCTTTCTTT

j_call: TRBJ1-5
d_call: -
clone_size: few
cdr3_length: 15
v_call: TRBV20-1
cdr3_aa: CSARVFGSASEPQHF
cdr3_nt: TGCAGTGCTAGAGTGTTCGGTTCGGCGTCGGAGCCCCAGCATTTT

j_call: TRBJ1-2
d_call: -
clone_size: few
cdr3_length: 13
v_call: TRBV4-1
cdr3_aa: CASSQDTAGGYTF
cdr3_nt: TGCGCCAGCAGCCAAGATACAGCAGGAGGCTACACCTTC

j_call: TRBJ1-5
d_call: -
clone_size: few
cdr3_length: 15
v_call: TRBV4-3
cdr3_aa: CASSQDPGVIQPQHF
cdr3_nt: TGCGCCAGCAGCCAAGATCCAGGGGTCATCCAGCCCCAGCATTTT

j_call: TRBJ2-7
d_call: TRBD2
clone_size: many
cdr3_length: 15
v_call: TRBV27
cdr3_aa: CASSSGGSGRYEQYF
cdr3_nt: TGTGCCAGCAGTTCAGGAGGTAGCGGGAGATACGAGCAGTACTTC

j_call: TRBJ2-1
d_call: TRBD2
clone_size: -
cdr3_length: 15
v_call: TRBV7-9
cdr3_aa: CASSLATSAGNEQFF
cdr3_nt: TGTGCCAGCAGCTTAGCGACTAGCGCTGGTAATGAGCAGTTCTTC

j_call: TRBJ1-2
d_call: TRBD1
clone_size: -
cdr3_length: 14
v_call: TRBV10-3
cdr3_aa: CAISGLDRGQGYTF
cdr3_nt: TGTGCCATCAGTGGCCTGGACAGGGGGCAAGGCTACACCTTC

j_call: TRBJ1-4
d_call: -
clone_size: -
cdr3_length: 15
v_call: TRBV28
cdr3_aa: CASSLSPGGSEKLFF
cdr3_nt: TGTGCCAGCAGTTTATCTCCGGGGGGGAGTGAAAAACTGTTTTTT

j_call: TRBJ1-2
d_call: -
clone_size: -
cdr3_length: 14
v_call: TRBV7-2
cdr3_aa: CASSLALGAHGYTF
cdr3_nt: TGTGCCAGCAGCTTAGCGCTCGGGGCCCATGGCTACACCTTC

j_call: TRBJ2-7
d_call: -
clone_size: -
cdr3_length: 14
v_call: TRBV6-2/TRBV6-3
cdr3_aa: CASRRRGASYEQYF
cdr3_nt: TGTGCCAGCAGACGCAGGGGGGCTTCCTACGAGCAGTACTTC

j_call: TRBJ2-1
d_call: -
clone_size: -
cdr3_length: 16
v_call: TRBV27
cdr3_aa: CASSPHQQAPYNEQFF
cdr3_nt: TGTGCCAGCAGTCCCCACCAACAGGCCCCCTACAATGAGCAGTTCTTC

j_call: TRBJ1-6
d_call: -
clone_size: -
cdr3_length: 16
v_call: TRBV28
cdr3_aa: CASSFPYSGPNSPLHF
cdr3_nt: TGTGCCAGCAGTTTCCCCTACTCCGGGCCCAATTCACCCCTCCACTTT